This T cell receptor beta chain emerged from a study of glioma-infiltrating T cells after dendritic cell vaccination. Only patients with spare fresh-frozen tumor and over two years of follow-up were included. No glioblastoma patient carried an isocitrate dehydrogenase mutation. PBMC were collected before vaccination, two weeks after the third vaccination, and at progression. The sample holds one count of this clone. The PCR used 60 V beta and 13 J beta primers. Repertoires were generated with immunoSEQ multiplex PCR, while TCRdb's copy carries only in-frame clones and drops some. Of about 38,000 clones listed, 70% to 85% are singletons. CDR3 length: 13 amino acids. V was pared by 7 bases and J by 5 bases, with 14 bases between. Looked up from germline, CDR1 is LNHDA and CDR2 is SQIVND (reference sequence).

The sequencing used blood, collected before dendritic cell vaccination. The sequence was obtained from a human donor with glioblastoma. The genes are TRBV19 and TRBJ1-1; D may be TRBD1 (5 bases). The CDR3 sequence: CASNTGKGTEAFF. DNA for the CDR3: TGTGCCAGTAATACAGGTAAGGGGACTGAAGCTTTCTTT.